These T cell receptor beta chains were read from a single sample in a study of immune evolution from preneoplasia to lung adenocarcinoma. Some clones are missing from TCRdb's copy, which holds only in-frame ones; the method was immunoSEQ multiplex PCR. The table lists 9,500 to 15,000 clones, over 75% of them singletons. Sequenced material: FFPE tissue from an adenomatous hyperplasia lung lesion. These receptors all stem from a person between 50 and 69 years old with lung adenocarcinoma. Both conserved end residues are trimmed from each CDR3.

V	J	CDR3
TRBV10-1	TRBJ2-2	ASSGSSRLNTGELF
TRBV18	TRBJ1-3	ASNNSPRGNTIY
TRBV7-8	TRBJ2-1	ASSLDRALGGEQF
TRBV18	TRBJ1-5	ASSPQSHVVGEPQH
TRBV23-1	TRBJ1-4	ASSRPPPPPKLF
TRBV7-2	TRBJ2-1	ASSRPRLAANEQF
TRBV7-2	TRBJ2-7	ASSPMGGNYEQY
TRBV5-1	TRBJ2-6	ASSSPGQWGSGANVLT
TRBV21-1	TRBJ1-3	ASSKKKIGQGGNTIY
TRBV4-1	TRBJ2-3	ASSPVGVDTDTQY
TRBV27	TRBJ1-2	ASSYTITGTGYT
TRBV28	TRBJ2-3	ATKLAASTDTQY
TRBV19	TRBJ2-6	ASSIRGGANVLT
TRBV7-2	TRBJ1-1	ASSLVIGHRGTEAF
TRBV29-1	TRBJ2-7	SVEKAGTYEQY
TRBV10-2	TRBJ2-5	ASMNRQVLDGETQY
TRBV5-4	TRBJ2-5	ASSAGTSAIQETQY
TRBV30	TRBJ2-3	AWTLGQSSTDTQY
TRBV7-9	TRBJ1-4	ASSLRINEKLF
TRBV14	TRBJ2-3	ASSLSPDTQY
TRBV28	TRBJ2-4	ASRVKNIQY
TRBV7-6	TRBJ2-3	ASSRTGLAGGHSTDTQY
TRBV10-1	TRBJ2-5	ASSSGKRGPLETQY
TRBV29-1	TRBJ2-1	SVEGYPGGANNEQF
TRBV4-1	TRBJ2-2	ASSSGTGSSGELF
TRBV18	TRBJ1-6	ASSPLSGRSRDNSPLH
TRBV11-2	TRBJ2-5	ASSLFSLAAGETQY
TRBV7-9	TRBJ1-5	ASGDSNQPQH
TRBV18	TRBJ2-1	ASSRSQGNLLDEQF